The 24 T cell receptor beta chains in this list originate from one sample, sequenced in a study of PD-1 blockade in classical Hodgkin lymphoma. Brentuximab vedotin exposure varied among the patients, all of whom had relapsed after autologous stem cell transplantation. Assay: immunoSEQ multiplex PCR; the TCRdb copy retains only in-frame clones and omits some. The sample lists about 63,000 clones; roughly 91% were seen once. The sequenced sample was peripheral blood mononuclear cells (PBMCs), obtained before the second cycle of nivolumab. Receptors were obtained from a human donor with classical Hodgkin lymphoma.

This chain connects TRBV6-6 to TRBJ1-4, with 8 nucleotides matching TRBD1. The CDR3 is 15 amino acids. CDR1 MNHNY and CDR2 SVGAGI come from the germline V gene (reference sequence). The junction had 5 bases not matched to a gene; V was cut back by 5 bases and J by 3 bases. DNA of the CDR3: TGTGCCAGCAGTACGACAGGGGCCTCTAATGAAAAACTGTTTTTT. Encoded protein: CASSTTGASNEKLFF.

The CDR3 spells CATSDYRGRIYNEQFF. Written as DNA, the CDR3 is TGTGCCACCAGCGATTATCGCGGGAGAATCTACAATGAGCAGTTCTTC. The V and J genes are TRBV15 and TRBJ2-1, with 7 bases matching TRBD2. The CDR3 runs 16 residues. J gave up 3 bases and V 5 bases, and 10 bases lay outside the gene matches. Germline CDR1 reads LNHNV; CDR2 reads YYDKDF (reference sequence).

The chain has TRBV5-1 and TRBJ2-4, with TRBD1 as a possible D gene (6 bases). V was cut by 7 bases and J by 8 bases, with 16 bases left in between. The CDR3 totals 13 residues. CDR1 and CDR2 from the germline V gene are SGHRS and YFSETQ. The CDR3 reads CASAQGVTDIQYF. For the CDR3, the DNA is TGCGCCAGCGCACAGGGAGTCACGGACATTCAGTACTTC.

The J gene is TRBJ1-3, the V gene TRBV5-1; 7 nucleotides agree with TRBD1. This CDR3 region has 14 residues. The germline gives CDR1 SGHRS, CDR2 YFSETQ. The junction had 0 bases not matched to a gene; V was cut back by 2 bases and J by 1 base. CDR3 sequence (DNA): TGCGCCAGCAGCTTACAGGGGTCTGGAAACACCATATATTTT. Residues: CASSLQGSGNTIYF.

The rearrangement uses TRBV7-9 and TRBJ2-3; D perhaps matches TRBD1 (5 bases). CDR3 length equals 16 residues. Germline CDR1 reads SEHNR; CDR2 reads FQNEAQ (reference sequence). V was clipped by 1 base and J by 1 base, with 12 bases between them. The CDR3 nucleotides read TGTGCCAGCAGCTTAGTAGCAGGGTTGGGCACAGATACGCAGTATTTT. It encodes CASSLVAGLGTDTQYF.

This sequence joins TRBV2 and TRBJ2-7, with no clear D. V was clipped by 1 base and J by 2 bases, with 9 bases between them. CDR3 length: 14 amino acids. Germline CDR1 and CDR2: SNHLY and FYNNEI. In DNA, the CDR3 is TGTGCCAGCAGTGAAGTTGGCAGAGCCTACGAGCAGTACTTC. Translation gives CASSEVGRAYEQYF. The entire variable domain, with the rest obtained from reference TRBV2 and TRBJ2-7, is as follows: EPEVTQTPSHQVTQMGQEVILRCVPISNHLYFYWYRQILGQKVEFLVSFYNNEISEKSEIFDDQFSVERPDGSNFTLKIRSTKLEDSAMYFCASSEVGRAYEQYFGPGTRLTVT.

The genes are TRBV30 and TRBJ1-1; D remains unclear. CDR1 is GTSNPN and CDR2 is SVGIG in the germline V gene (reference sequence). The CDR3 runs to 12 residues. V shed 4 bases and J shed 6 bases, with 12 bases lying between them. The CDR3 DNA follows: TGTGCCTGGATTAGGAATCTTGCTGAAGCTTTCTTT. It codes for CAWIRNLAEAFF. Based on the CDR3 plus reference TRBV30 and TRBJ1-1, the full variable domain is SQTIHQWPATLVQPVGSPLSLECTVEGTSNPNLYWYRQAAGRGLQLLFYSVGIGQISSEVPQNLSASRPQDRQFILSSKKLLLSDSGFYLCAWIRNLAEAFFGQGTRLTVV.

The chain has TRBV7-9 and TRBJ1-2, with D possibly matching TRBD1 (6 bases). V gave up 3 bases and J gave up 8 bases, with 13 bases separating them. The germline V gene encodes CDR1 SEHNR and CDR2 FQNEAQ (reference sequence). The CDR3 is 13 amino acids. The CDR3 DNA reads as TGTGCCAGCAGCTTCCCAGGGGCGGAAGGCTACACCTTC. Amino acid sequence: CASSFPGAEGYTF.

With respect to this clone: An end of the junction differs from the germline gene, which may be a read error. J is TRBJ2-7 and V is TRBV5-1; D unresolved. CDR1 is SGHRS and CDR2 is YFSETQ in the germline V gene. The CDR3 contains 8 residues. This CDR3 reads CASSFWDF. As DNA, the CDR3 is TGCGCCAGCAGCTTTTGGGACTTC.

This clone was seen a single time. This sequence joins TRBV5-1 and TRBJ2-5; tentative D call: TRBD2 (6 bases). Trimming removed 0 bases at V and 7 bases at J, with 7 bases between. CDR3 length: 12 amino acids. CDR1 is SGHRS and CDR2 is YFSETQ in the germline V gene. The CDR3 loop reads CASSLGEVTQYF. In DNA form, the CDR3 reads TGCGCCAGCAGCTTGGGGGAGGTGACCCAGTACTTC.

This CDR3 is CASSLVGAGGYTF. CDR3 nucleotides: TGCGCCAGCAGCTTGGTAGGGGCCGGGGGCTACACCTTC. The chain joins TRBV5-1 to TRBJ1-2, with D possibly matching TRBD1 (5 bases). The CDR3 consists of 13 residues. V shed 0 bases and J shed 8 bases, with 11 bases lying between them. CDR1 is SGHRS and CDR2 is YFSETQ in the germline V gene.

Only one count was recorded for this clone. The chain uses TRBV7-6 and TRBJ1-6; D might be TRBD1 (6 bases). CDR3 length: 17 residues. Germline CDR1 reads SGHVS; CDR2 reads FNYEAQ. The germline V and J ends were trimmed by 5 bases and 10 bases, with 24 bases remaining between them. The CDR3 reads CASSLRGRGSVNSPLHF. CDR3 bases: TGTGCCAGCAGCCTCAGGGGTCGGGGTAGCGTTAACTCACCCCTCCACTTT. The whole variable domain, filled in from reference TRBV7-6 and TRBJ1-6, reads GAGVSQSPRYKVTKRGQDVALRCDPISGHVSLYWYRQALGQGPEFLTYFNYEAQQDKSGLPNDRFSAERPEGSISTLTIQRTEQRDSAMYRCASSLRGRGSVNSPLHFGNGTRLTVT.

CDR3 sequence reads: CASRDTGGTGELFF. The CDR3 DNA is TGTGCCAGCAGGGACACAGGGGGCACCGGGGAGCTGTTTTTT. The V call is TRBV6-5, the J call TRBJ2-2, with 8 bases that match TRBD1. Germline CDR1 reads MNHEY; CDR2 reads SVGAGI. The CDR3 is made up of 14 amino acids. The J segment lost 4 bases and the V segment lost 6 bases, leaving 4 bases of the junction unmatched.

This clone was seen only once. The chain recombines TRBV6-1 with TRBJ1-2; TRBD1 agrees at 10 bases. V trimming: 6 bases; J trimming: 1 base; junction bases outside the gene matches: 5. Germline V CDR1 and CDR2: MNHNS, SASEGT. The CDR3 loop spans 15 amino acids. This CDR3 reads CASSRDRGNNYGYTF. Written as DNA, the CDR3 is TGTGCCAGCAGCCGGGACAGGGGAAATAACTATGGCTACACCTTC.

The chain links TRBV7-3 to TRBJ1-2; perhaps TRBD1 as D (5 bases). Trimming took off 5 bases at V and 3 bases at J, with 10 bases between the two ends. In germline, CDR1 is SGHTA, CDR2 FQGTGA. The CDR3 has 13 amino acids. Here the CDR3 DNA reads TGTGCCAGCAGCGCGACAGTTGACTATGGCTACACCTTC. It translates to CASSATVDYGYTF.

Only one count was recorded for this clone. The V and J genes are TRBV6-5 and TRBJ2-2; D remains ambiguous. V was trimmed by 6 bases and J by 7 bases, leaving 12 bases between them. The germline V gene has CDR1 MNHEY and CDR2 SVGAGI. This CDR3 is built from 13 residues. CDR3 sequence reads: CASSPSFFGELFF. The CDR3 nucleotides read TGTGCCAGCAGCCCCAGCTTCTTCGGGGAGCTGTTTTTT.

The chain employs TRBV4-1 and TRBJ1-1; D is possibly TRBD1 (5 bases). Trimming stripped 3 bases from V and 4 bases from J, with 15 bases between. The CDR3 totals 15 residues. Germline V CDR1 and CDR2: MGHRA, YSYEKL. For the CDR3, the DNA is TGCGCCAGCAGCCACGCAAATGCCGGGGGCACTGAAGCTTTCTTT. The encoded protein is CASSHANAGGTEAFF.

The CDR3 sequence: CASLTTRAANYGYTF. The CDR3 DNA sequence: TGTGCCAGCCTCACGACCAGGGCGGCTAACTATGGCTACACCTTC. This chain joins TRBV28 and TRBJ1-2; perhaps TRBD1 as D (5 bases). Deletions cut 8 bases from V and 0 bases from J, with 16 bases between. The CDR3 length is 15 residues. CDR1 is MDHEN and CDR2 is SYDVKM in the germline V gene.

The chain recombines TRBV6-5 with TRBJ1-3, with 9 bases that match TRBD1. Germline CDR1 MNHEY, CDR2 SVGAGI. V dropped 4 bases and J dropped 3; count of bases not matched to a gene: 7. The CDR3 covers 16 residues. CDR3: CASSSLGTGFGNTIYF. The CDR3 coding sequence is TGTGCCAGCAGTTCCCTCGGGACAGGGTTTGGAAACACCATATATTTT.

A single count supports this clone. The gene calls are TRBV7-9 and TRBJ1-6; perhaps TRBD1 as D (5 bases). Germline V gene lookup returns CDR1 SEHNR and CDR2 FQNEAQ (reference sequence). The V gene lost 1 base and the J gene lost 7 bases, with 8 bases spanning the gap. The CDR3 runs 14 residues. The CDR3 here is CASSLGQLNSPLHF. The DNA for the CDR3 is TGTGCCAGCAGCTTAGGACAGCTGAATTCACCCCTCCACTTT.

V and J are TRBV5-1 and TRBJ2-5; D is tentatively TRBD1 or TRBD2 (5 bases each). CDR3 length: 16 residues. V dropped 0 bases and J dropped 5 bases, with 17 bases sitting between them. CDR1 is SGHRS and CDR2 is YFSETQ in the germline V gene. The CDR3 bases are TGCGCCAGCAGCTTGGTCGGCCGGGGACGTGTGGAGACCCAGTACTTC. It encodes CASSLVGRGRVETQYF.

The rearrangement links TRBV4-1 to TRBJ1-1; D ambiguous. The CDR3 totals 14 residues. Germline CDR1 and CDR2: MGHRA and YSYEKL. Trimming shortened V by 0 bases and J by 2 bases, and 7 bases separated the two germline ends. In DNA form, the CDR3 reads TGCGCCAGCAGCCAAGAGGGCTTAAACACTGAAGCTTTCTTT. Protein: CASSQEGLNTEAFF.

The chain uses TRBV30 and TRBJ2-3; 11 bases are a match to TRBD2. Germline V gene lookup returns CDR1 GTSNPN and CDR2 SVGIG (reference sequence). There are 15 residues in the CDR3. V lost 4 bases, J lost 6 bases, and 9 bases stayed unmatched. The CDR3 reads CAWTLIAGGLDTQYF. DNA for the CDR3: TGTGCCTGGACCCTAATAGCGGGGGGGCTTGATACGCAGTATTTT.

V is TRBV5-4 and J is TRBJ2-5, with TRBD1 matching 9 bases. V was pared by 4 bases and J by 0 bases, with 7 bases of the junction left unmatched. The CDR3 covers 16 residues. Germline loops: CDR1 SGHNT, CDR2 YYREEE (reference sequence). The CDR3 coding sequence is TGTGCCAGCAGCCAGGACAGGGGTAAGAACCAAGAGACCCAGTACTTC. Amino acid sequence: CASSQDRGKNQETQYF.